The sequence of this T cell receptor beta chain was determined in a study of CD4 T cells in relation to SARS-CoV-2 and coronaviruses. Study-wide background: TCR beta CDR3s were sequenced after approximately ten-day antigen culture of PBMCs.

This CDR3 comprises 15 residues. The V end was cut by 0 bases, the J end by 1 base, with 9 bases between. From germline, CDR1 is SNHLY and CDR2 FYNNEI. Turning to this clone: What it recognizes is unknown.

Unexposed donor CD4+ T cells date from about 2011-2019, before the COVID-19 pandemic. The cells were cultured for over eight days before CD4+ T cells were isolated. As cell numbers allowed, unexposed-donor CD4+ T cells faced SARS-CoV-2 S/N and four cold-coronavirus spikes. PBMCs were plated at around 2 million per well in IL-2-containing medium. TCRdb keeps only in-frame clones here, not all; method: immunoSEQ multiplex PCR. The sample shows under 25,000 clones, around 80% of them seen only once. General study findings and limits: Each donor contributed either pre-pandemic or post-infection samples, not both.

J is TRBJ1-1 and V is TRBV2; no firm D call. The sample was CD4+ T cells from PBMCs, cultured in vitro. The TCR comes from a human donor in good health. The CDR3 reads CASSEALYGNTEAFF. CDR3 nucleotide sequence: TGTGCCAGCAGTGAAGCGCTTTACGGGAACACTGAAGCTTTCTTT.